This TCR beta chain was recovered during a study of T cell responses to AZD1222 COVID-19 vaccine. Points from the study as a whole: White British donors predominated, females outnumbered males, and clonal diversity was possibly underestimated. Spike-specific TCR breadth and depth went up after people got two AZD1222 doses.

On this clone itself: Its antigen is currently unknown.

Sequenced by immunoSEQ multiplex PCR; TCRdb stores in-frame clones only, minus some. Here the sample spans 150,000 to 180,000 clones, about 92% being singletons. This CDR3 is built from 14 residues. Germline V gives CDR1 MNHNY, CDR2 SVGAGI (reference sequence). V lost 6 bases, J lost 4 bases, and 15 bases lay in between. This clonotype originated in an adult in good health. The sample consisted of peripheral blood, taken on day 0 of AZD1222 vaccination. The J gene is TRBJ1-2, the V gene TRBV6-6, with a weak D call TRBD1 (5 bases). CDR3 DNA: TGTGCCAGCAGACCCTGGGACGGGGGCTATGGCTACACCTTC. Residues: CASRPWDGGYGYTF.